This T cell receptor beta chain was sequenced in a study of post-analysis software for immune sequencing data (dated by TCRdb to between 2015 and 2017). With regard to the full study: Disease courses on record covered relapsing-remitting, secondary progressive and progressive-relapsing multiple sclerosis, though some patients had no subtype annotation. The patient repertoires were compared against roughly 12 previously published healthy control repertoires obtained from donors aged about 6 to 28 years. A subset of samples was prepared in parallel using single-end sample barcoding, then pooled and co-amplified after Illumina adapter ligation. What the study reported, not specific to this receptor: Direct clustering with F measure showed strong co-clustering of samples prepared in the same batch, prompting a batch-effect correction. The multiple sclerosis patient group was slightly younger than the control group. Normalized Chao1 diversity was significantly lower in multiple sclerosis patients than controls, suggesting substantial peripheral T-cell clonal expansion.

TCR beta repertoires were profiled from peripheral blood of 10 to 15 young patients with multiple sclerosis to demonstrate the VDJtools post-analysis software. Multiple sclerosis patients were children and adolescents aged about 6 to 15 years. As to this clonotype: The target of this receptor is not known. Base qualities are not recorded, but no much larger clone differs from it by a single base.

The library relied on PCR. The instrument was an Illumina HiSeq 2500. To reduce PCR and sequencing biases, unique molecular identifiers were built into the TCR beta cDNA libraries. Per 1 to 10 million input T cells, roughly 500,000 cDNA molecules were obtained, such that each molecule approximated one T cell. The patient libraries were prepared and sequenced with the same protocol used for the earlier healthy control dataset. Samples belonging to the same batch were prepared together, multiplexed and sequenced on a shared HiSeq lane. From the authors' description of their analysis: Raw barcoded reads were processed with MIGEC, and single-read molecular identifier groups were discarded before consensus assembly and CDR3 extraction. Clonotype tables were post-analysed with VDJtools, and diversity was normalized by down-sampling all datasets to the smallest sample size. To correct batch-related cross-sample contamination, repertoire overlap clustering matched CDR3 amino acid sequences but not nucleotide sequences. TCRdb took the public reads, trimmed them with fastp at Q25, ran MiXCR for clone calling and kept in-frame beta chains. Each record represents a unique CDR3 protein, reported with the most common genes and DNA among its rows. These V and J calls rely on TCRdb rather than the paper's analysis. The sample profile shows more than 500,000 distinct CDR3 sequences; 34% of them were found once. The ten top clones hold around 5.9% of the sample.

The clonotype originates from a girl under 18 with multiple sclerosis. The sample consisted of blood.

The DNA reads as follows: TGTGCCAGCAGCGTAGCAGGGCGGGGGGACAATGAGCAGTTCTTC. Its translation reads: CASSVAGRGDNEQFF. The chain is assembled from TRBV9 and TRBJ2-1; 8 bases in the middle match TRBD2. Trimming takes 0 bases off V and 5 bases off J; junction bases not matched to a gene: 4. CDR1 and CDR2 were assigned from the germline V gene as SGDLS and YYNGEE. The CDR3 covers 15 residues, taking in both the cysteine and the phenylalanine. Only the CDR3 DNA is retained, 45 bases long and in frame from the first base.